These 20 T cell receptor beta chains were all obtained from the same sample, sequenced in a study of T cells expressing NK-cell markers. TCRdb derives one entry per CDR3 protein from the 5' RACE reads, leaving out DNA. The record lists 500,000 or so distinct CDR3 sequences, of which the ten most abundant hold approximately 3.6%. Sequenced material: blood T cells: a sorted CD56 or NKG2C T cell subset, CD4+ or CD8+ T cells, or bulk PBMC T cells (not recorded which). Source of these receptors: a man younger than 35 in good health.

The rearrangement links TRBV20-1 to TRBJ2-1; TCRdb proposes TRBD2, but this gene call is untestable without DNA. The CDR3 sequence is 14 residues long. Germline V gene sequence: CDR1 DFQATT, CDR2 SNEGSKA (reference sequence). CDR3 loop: CSSRPGLATHEQFF.

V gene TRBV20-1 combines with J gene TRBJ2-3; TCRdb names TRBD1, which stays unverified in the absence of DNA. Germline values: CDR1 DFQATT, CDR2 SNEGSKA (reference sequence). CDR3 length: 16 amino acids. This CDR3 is CSARIHRDRRTDTQYF.

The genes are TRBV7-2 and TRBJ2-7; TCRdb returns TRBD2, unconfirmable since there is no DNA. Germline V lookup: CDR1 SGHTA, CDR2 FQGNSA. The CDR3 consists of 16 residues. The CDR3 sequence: CASSLGEAGGGLEQYF.

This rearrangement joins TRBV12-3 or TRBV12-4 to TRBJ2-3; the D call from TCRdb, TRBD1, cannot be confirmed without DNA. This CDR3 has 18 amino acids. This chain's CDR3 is CASSSDPGTGGRADTQYF.

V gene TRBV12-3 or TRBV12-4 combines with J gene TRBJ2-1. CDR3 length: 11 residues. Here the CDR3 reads CASRTNNEQFF.

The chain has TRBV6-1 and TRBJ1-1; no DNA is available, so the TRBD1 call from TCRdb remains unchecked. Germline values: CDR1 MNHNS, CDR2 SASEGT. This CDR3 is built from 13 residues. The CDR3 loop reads CASTGKMGTEAFF.

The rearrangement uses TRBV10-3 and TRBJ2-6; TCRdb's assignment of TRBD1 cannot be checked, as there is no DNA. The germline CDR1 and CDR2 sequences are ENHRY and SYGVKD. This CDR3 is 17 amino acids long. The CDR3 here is CAIQTGGAKGGANVLTF.

This CDR3 reads CASSTRSMDTQYF. V is TRBV25-1 and J is TRBJ2-3. This CDR3 has 13 amino acids. CDR1 and CDR2 (germline): MGHDK, SYGVNS. Complete variable domain (other parts from reference TRBV25-1 and TRBJ2-3): EADIYQTPRYLVIGTGKKITLECSQTMGHDKMYWYQQDPGMELHLIHYSYGVNSTEKGDLSSESTVSRIRTEHFPLTLESARPSHTSQYLCASSTRSMDTQYFGPGTRLTVL.

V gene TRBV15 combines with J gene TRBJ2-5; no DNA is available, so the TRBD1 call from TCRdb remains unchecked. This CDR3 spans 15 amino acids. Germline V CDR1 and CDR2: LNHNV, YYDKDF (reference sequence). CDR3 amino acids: CATSRATGHQETQYF. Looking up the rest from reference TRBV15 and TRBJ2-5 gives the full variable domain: DAMVIQNPRYQVTQFGKPVTLSCSQTLNHNVMYWYQQKSSQAPKLLFHYYDKDFNNEADTPDNFQSRRPNTSFCFLDIRSPGLGDTAMYLCATSRATGHQETQYFGPGTRLLVL.

CDR3 loop: CSAQRESMNTEAFF. The chain carries TRBV20-1 and TRBJ1-1. CDR1 is DFQATT, CDR2 SNEGSKA, per germline (reference sequence). The CDR3 has 14 residues.

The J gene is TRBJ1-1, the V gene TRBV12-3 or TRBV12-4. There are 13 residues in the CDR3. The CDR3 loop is CASSLRGNTEAFF.

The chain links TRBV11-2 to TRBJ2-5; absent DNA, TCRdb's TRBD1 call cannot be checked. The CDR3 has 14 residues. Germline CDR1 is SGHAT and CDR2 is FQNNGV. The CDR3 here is CASTSRVGLETQYF.

This chain's CDR3 is CASSTGRGGIYEQYF. This chain uses TRBV5-4 with TRBJ2-7; no DNA is available, so the TRBD1 call from TCRdb remains unchecked. CDR1 is SGHNT and CDR2 is YYREEE in the germline V gene (reference sequence). This CDR3 has 15 residues.

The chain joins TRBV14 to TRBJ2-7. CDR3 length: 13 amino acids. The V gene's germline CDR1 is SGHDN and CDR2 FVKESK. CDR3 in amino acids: CASSQVLMTEQYF.

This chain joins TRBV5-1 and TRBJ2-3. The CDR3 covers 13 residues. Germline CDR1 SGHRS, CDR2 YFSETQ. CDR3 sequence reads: CASKSQDTDTQYF.

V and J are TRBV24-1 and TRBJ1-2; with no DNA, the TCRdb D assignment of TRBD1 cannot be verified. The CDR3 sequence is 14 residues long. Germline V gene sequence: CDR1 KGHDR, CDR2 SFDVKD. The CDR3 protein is CATSDLDSLYGYTF.

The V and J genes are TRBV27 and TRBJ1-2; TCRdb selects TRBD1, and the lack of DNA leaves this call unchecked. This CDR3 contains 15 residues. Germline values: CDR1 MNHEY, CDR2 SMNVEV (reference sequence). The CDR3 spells CASRLASGPTAGYTF.

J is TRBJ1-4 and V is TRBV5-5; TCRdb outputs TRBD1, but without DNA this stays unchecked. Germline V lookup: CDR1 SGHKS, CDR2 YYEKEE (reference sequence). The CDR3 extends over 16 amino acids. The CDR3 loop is CASSLVPGQTNEKLFF.

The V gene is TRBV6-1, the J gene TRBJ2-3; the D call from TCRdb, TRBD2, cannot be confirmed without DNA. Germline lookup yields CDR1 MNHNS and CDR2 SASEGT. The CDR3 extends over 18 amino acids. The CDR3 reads CASSGTLTRGRAVDTQYF.

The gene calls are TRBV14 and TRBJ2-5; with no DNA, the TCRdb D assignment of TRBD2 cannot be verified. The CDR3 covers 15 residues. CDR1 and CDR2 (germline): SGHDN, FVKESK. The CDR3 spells CASSQFGLAQETQYF.